This T cell receptor (beta chain) was sequenced for a study of blood T cell repertoires in COVID-19. Study summary: Material from acute and convalescent COVID-19 was sourced from the United States, Italy and Spain. T cells, B-cell-depleted T cells, or PBMCs supplied cDNA or gDNA.

Residents of around 24 US areas, aged about 18 to 95 years, made up the participants. Original processing notes: Reference gene primer amplification yielded estimated nucleated cell counts. Using immunoSEQ multiplex PCR, the repertoire was profiled, and TCRdb retains in-frame clones only, with some absent. V and J calls and clone size are copied from that table; D and trimming were computed from the DNA. The sample has around 250,000 clones; about nine tenths are singletons. This CDR3 is 15 amino acids long. Germline V gene data show CDR1 as SEHNR and CDR2 as FQNEAQ (reference sequence). V was cut by 3 bases and J by 3 bases, with 15 bases left in between.

The source material was PBMCs or T cells enriched from blood (not recorded which). The origin of this receptor is a woman aged 25-40 years with acute COVID-19. The chain has TRBV7-9 and TRBJ2-7, with a weak D call TRBD1 (5 bases). CDR3 sequence reads: CASSFTTDRHYEQYF. DNA of the CDR3: TGTGCCAGCAGCTTTACCACCGACAGACACTACGAGCAGTACTTC.